Given below is one T cell receptor (beta chain) in context. Generated by immunoSEQ multiplex PCR, the TCRdb table keeps only in-frame clones and is missing some. This repertoire shows 700,000 or so clones, roughly 88% found once; its top ten account for about 0.0098%. Germline V gene data show CDR1 as MNHEY and CDR2 as SVGAGI. CDR3 size: 12 residues. These data originate in a study of shared T cell receptors in the human thymus. These data were also reused for a study on human thymus T cells. As that report states: Samples came from healthy Finnish infants during open corrective cardiac surgery.

The chain has TRBV6-5 and TRBJ1-5; D remains ambiguous. Input material: thymocytes. This TCR was recovered from a girl in the first two years of life with a congenital heart defect. CDR3 loop: CATGIWAQPQHF. The CDR3 DNA follows: TGTGCTACCGGGATATGGGCCCAGCCCCAGCATTTT.